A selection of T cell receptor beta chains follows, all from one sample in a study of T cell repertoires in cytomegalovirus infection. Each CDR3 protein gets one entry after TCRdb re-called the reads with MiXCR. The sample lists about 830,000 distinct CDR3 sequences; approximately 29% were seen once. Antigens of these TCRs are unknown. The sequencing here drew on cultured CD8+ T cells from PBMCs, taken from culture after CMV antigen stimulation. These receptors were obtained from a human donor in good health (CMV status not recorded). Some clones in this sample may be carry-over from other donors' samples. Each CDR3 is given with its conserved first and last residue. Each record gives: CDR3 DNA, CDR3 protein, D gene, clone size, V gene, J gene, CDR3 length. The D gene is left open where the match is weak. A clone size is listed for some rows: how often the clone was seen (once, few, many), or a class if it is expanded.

TGTGCCATCAGTGAGAAGCGGGGGGGCCGAAGGATTGAAGATACGCAGTATTTT	CAISEKRGGRRIEDTQYF	TRBD2	.	TRBV10-3	TRBJ2-3	18
TGTGCCAGCAGCCCCACCCCACGGGGGGCCAACGTCCTGACTTTC	CASSPTPRGANVLTF	.	many	TRBV11-2	TRBJ2-6	15
TGTGCCAGCAGCTTTCTGCTAGCGGGGGAGCTGTTTTTT	CASSFLLAGELFF	.	few	TRBV7-2	TRBJ2-2	13
TGTGCCATGACCCCAGGGACGGGGGCCAACGTCCTGACTTTC	CAMTPGTGANVLTF	.	.	TRBV10-3	TRBJ2-6	14
TGTGCCAGCAGCTTAGAGCGTTGGGCAGATACGCAGTATTTT	CASSLERWADTQYF	.	.	TRBV7-9	TRBJ2-3	14
TGTGCCACCAGCCCCCGGCCCTACAATGAGCAGTTCTTC	CATSPRPYNEQFF	.	few	TRBV15	TRBJ2-1	13
TGTGCCAGCAGTTACTCGGCGGGACTAGCGGGGGGCTTCCACGAGCAGTACTTC	CASSYSAGLAGGFHEQYF	TRBD2	.	TRBV6-5	TRBJ2-7	18
TGTGCCAGCAGCTTAGCGTTCGTGTCTATGAACACTGAAGCTTTCTTT	CASSLAFVSMNTEAFF	.	.	TRBV11-2	TRBJ1-1	16
TGTGCCAGCAGTTTATCCCAGGGGGGAACTAGCAATCAGCCCCAGCATTTT	CASSLSQGGTSNQPQHF	TRBD1	.	TRBV27	TRBJ1-5	17
TGTGCCAGCAGCTTAGGGGGTCCGGGCCCAACAGATACGCAGTATTTT	CASSLGGPGPTDTQYF	.	few	TRBV7-9	TRBJ2-3	16
TGTGCCAGCAGCTTGGGAACCGGGACAGGGGATCAGCCCCAGCATTTT	CASSLGTGTGDQPQHF	TRBD1	many	TRBV7-4	TRBJ1-5	16
TGCAGTGCCCCCCGGGCTGGGGGCTACACCTTC	CSAPRAGGYTF	.	.	TRBV20-1	TRBJ1-2	11
TGTGCCAGCAGCTCCCAGCGGGACCAAGAGACCCAGTACTTC	CASSSQRDQETQYF	.	many	TRBV7-8	TRBJ2-5	14
TGTGCCATCAGTGAGGTGAACACTGAAGCTTTCTTT	CAISEVNTEAFF	.	.	TRBV10-3	TRBJ1-1	12
TGTGCCAGCAGCTTAGCGGGGGGCTCCATTGTCGACGAGCAGTACTTC	CASSLAGGSIVDEQYF	.	many	TRBV7-6	TRBJ2-7	16
TGTGCCAGCAGCGTAACAGGGAGGGCTGCAGATACGCAGTATTTT	CASSVTGRAADTQYF	.	.	TRBV9	TRBJ2-3	15
TGCAGTGCTAGTGTCGGCGACGTGCGACTGTCCCCCTACAATGAGCAGTTCTTC	CSASVGDVRLSPYNEQFF	.	few	TRBV20-1	TRBJ2-1	18
TGTGCCAGCATTCGAGGGGGGGAATGGACTGAAGCTTTCTTT	CASIRGGEWTEAFF	.	.	TRBV12-3/TRBV12-4	TRBJ1-1	14
TGTGCCAGCTCCCTGACTAGCGGGGGAACAGATACGCAGTATTTT	CASSLTSGGTDTQYF	TRBD2	medium-sized	TRBV13	TRBJ2-3	15
TGTGCCAGCAGCTTAGAACTTGCGCCTAACTATGGCTACACCTTC	CASSLELAPNYGYTF	.	.	TRBV7-2	TRBJ1-2	15
TGCGCCAGCAGCGAATCTAGCGGGGGAAACACCGGGGAGCTGTTTTTT	CASSESSGGNTGELFF	TRBD2	.	TRBV10-2	TRBJ2-2	16
TGTGCCAGCAGTTACGGGCAGGAGTACTACGAGCAGTACTTC	CASSYGQEYYEQYF	.	few	TRBV6-5	TRBJ2-7	14
TGTGCCAGCAGTCCCGGCGTGGTAGCGGGGGGAGATACGCAGTATTTT	CASSPGVVAGGDTQYF	TRBD2	.	TRBV7-2	TRBJ2-3	16
TGTGCCATCAGGTTCGGGACGGAGAGTAACTATGGCTACACCTTC	CAIRFGTESNYGYTF	.	.	TRBV10-3	TRBJ1-2	15
TGTGCCAGCAGTAAGCAACTGAGTGACTATGGCTACACCTTC	CASSKQLSDYGYTF	.	.	TRBV6-8	TRBJ1-2	14
TGTGCCAGCACCCACAGGGGTTTTACAGATACGCAGTATTTT	CASTHRGFTDTQYF	TRBD1	.	TRBV12-3/TRBV12-4	TRBJ2-3	14
TGCGCCAGCAGCCAAGAGGCACTCTCCGGGGAAGCTTTCTTT	CASSQEALSGEAFF	.	few	TRBV4-1	TRBJ1-1	14
TGTGCCAGCAGCCGTAGCGGGGGGCCTTACAATGAGCAGTTCTTC	CASSRSGGPYNEQFF	TRBD2	many	TRBV7-6	TRBJ2-1	15
TGCGCCAGCAGCCACAGTCCTGGAAACACCATATATTTT	CASSHSPGNTIYF	.	once	TRBV4-3	TRBJ1-3	13
TGTGCCAGTAGTATGGGACAGCTTAGCAATCAGCCCCAGCATTTT	CASSMGQLSNQPQHF	TRBD1	.	TRBV19	TRBJ1-5	15
TGTGCCAGCAGCTTAACCACAGCAGATACGCAGTATTTT	CASSLTTADTQYF	.	many	TRBV7-6	TRBJ2-3	13
TGTGCCAGCTTTAGGACTAGCAGGGGGGCAGCAGATACGCAGTATTTT	CASFRTSRGAADTQYF	.	.	TRBV7-8	TRBJ2-3	16
TGTGCCAGCAGTTTTCTAAGGGACATGATCTATGAGCAGTTCTTC	CASSFLRDMIYEQFF	.	once	TRBV27	TRBJ2-1	15
TGTGCCAGCAACCCAGGGGGAATAGCGGTCTCCTACGAGCAGTACTTC	CASNPGGIAVSYEQYF	.	.	TRBV7-9	TRBJ2-7	16
TGTGCCAGCAGCTCGTATCACACCTACGAGCAGTACTTC	CASSSYHTYEQYF	.	.	TRBV5-4	TRBJ2-7	13
TGTGCCACTTTGAGGGGACCCATTGAAGCTTTCTTT	CATLRGPIEAFF	.	once	TRBV28	TRBJ1-1	12
TGTGCCAGCAGCGTTGGACTGACCGAGGGAGATACGCAGTATTTT	CASSVGLTEGDTQYF	.	.	TRBV6-1	TRBJ2-3	15
TGTGCCAGCAGCCCTCGGGCGGGGGGCCTCTACAATGAGCAGTTCTTC	CASSPRAGGLYNEQFF	TRBD2	.	TRBV6-2/TRBV6-3	TRBJ2-1	16
TGTGCCAGCAGCGCGGGGAGTGGCAATCAGCCCCAGCATTTT	CASSAGSGNQPQHF	.	.	TRBV7-9	TRBJ1-5	14
TGTGCCAGCAGACTCGGGAACACTGAAGCTTTCTTT	CASRLGNTEAFF	.	many	TRBV19	TRBJ1-1	12
TGTGCCAGCAGTTTTTTGGCCTTAGGCCGAAGTTCTAACAATGAGCAGTTCTTC	CASSFLALGRSSNNEQFF	.	.	TRBV28	TRBJ2-1	18
TGCGCCAGCAGCCGGTCCAGCGGCGTCTACGGGGAGCTGTTTTTT	CASSRSSGVYGELFF	.	few	TRBV4-1	TRBJ2-2	15
TGTGCCAGCAGCGTCAACAGGGGCTACACTGAAGCTTTCTTT	CASSVNRGYTEAFF	TRBD1	.	TRBV7-6	TRBJ1-1	14
TGTGCCAGTAGCCTTCGTAGCGGGGGCAACTACAATGAGCAGTTCTTC	CASSLRSGGNYNEQFF	TRBD2	.	TRBV19	TRBJ2-1	16
TGTGCCAGCAGCGGGGGACTAGCAGGCACAGATACGCAGTATTTT	CASSGGLAGTDTQYF	TRBD2	few	TRBV12-3/TRBV12-4	TRBJ2-3	15
TGTGCCAGCAGCAATACAGGGGATAGCAATCAGCCCCAGCATTTT	CASSNTGDSNQPQHF	TRBD1	many	TRBV5-6	TRBJ1-5	15
TGCGCCAGCAGCCAGCGACAGGGGAAGCCAAGTAGTATTGGCTACACCTTC	CASSQRQGKPSSIGYTF	TRBD1	.	TRBV4-3	TRBJ1-2	17
TGTGCCAGCAGTTACTCCGGGGAGGGGGTCTACGAGCAGTACTTC	CASSYSGEGVYEQYF	.	.	TRBV6-5	TRBJ2-7	15
TGTGCCAGCAGCTTAGGAGGGCGCAGGGGCTTCCAAGAGACCCAGTACTTC	CASSLGGRRGFQETQYF	.	.	TRBV11-2	TRBJ2-5	17
TGCGCCAGCAGCTTGGCCACTAGAAGGGATGAGACCCAGTACTTC	CASSLATRRDETQYF	.	.	TRBV5-1	TRBJ2-5	15
TGTGCCAGCAGCTCCCCCCCAGGGAACTATGGCTACACCTTC	CASSSPPGNYGYTF	.	.	TRBV7-3	TRBJ1-2	14
TGTGCCACCAACAGAGATCTGGGGGCTGGGCAGCCCCAGCATTTT	CATNRDLGAGQPQHF	.	.	TRBV15	TRBJ1-5	15
TGTGCCAGCAGTTTAAGGGCCAGGTCCGCAAACTATGGCTACACCTTC	CASSLRARSANYGYTF	.	.	TRBV27	TRBJ1-2	16
TGTGCCAGCAGCTTCTGGCTCGGGATCCGTCCCCAGAGCTCCTACGAGCAGTACTTC	CASSFWLGIRPQSSYEQYF	.	.	TRBV7-9	TRBJ2-7	19